The entry below gives a single T cell receptor (beta chain) sequence along with its context. The data derive from a study of T cell changes during pregnancy in multiple sclerosis. Clones were sequenced by immunoSEQ multiplex PCR, and TCRdb holds only the in-frame ones, with some missing. The data hold about 32,000 clones, with over 85% observed a single time. Here the sequenced sample was CD4+ T cells from peripheral blood mononuclear cells, taken after pregnancy. This clonotype was obtained from a female donor in good health, enrolled as a control in a pregnancy study.

The CDR3 sequence: CASSPTGLAGPEQYF. CDR3 sequence (DNA): TGTGCCAGCAGTCCCACGGGACTAGCGGGGCCCGAGCAGTACTTC. This rearrangement joins TRBV2 to TRBJ2-7; 13 nucleotides align to TRBD2. The junction had 7 bases not matched to a gene; V was cut back by 5 bases and J by 6 bases. This CDR3 is 15 amino acids long. Germline-derived CDR1 and CDR2 are SNHLY and FYNNEI.